This T cell receptor beta chain was observed in a study of blood T cell repertoires in COVID-19. The data were produced by immunoSEQ multiplex PCR, yet TCRdb's version contains in-frame clones alone and is incomplete. Counted here are roughly 160,000 clones, around 80% occurring once; the ten biggest clones make up 3% to 3.5%. This clone came up many times. The TCR was taken from an older woman who had recovered from COVID-19. Sequencing was carried out using PBMCs or T cells enriched from blood (not recorded which).

CDR3 nucleotides: TGTGCCAGCAGTGAAAATGAGTCGCGAGGACTGCTAAATCAGCCCCAGCATTTT. Amino acid sequence: CASSENESRGLLNQPQHF. The chain combines TRBV2 with TRBJ1-5; D gene uncertain. This CDR3 spans 18 amino acids. CDR1 and CDR2 from the germline V gene are SNHLY and FYNNEI. Trimming cost V 2 bases and J 4 bases, with 21 bases left between them.